Below, 12 T cell receptor beta chains from the same sample are listed, as sequenced in a study of blood T cells in healthy people across ages. Through a sample-barcoded 5' primer and a J-beta primer mix, a second PCR was run for roughly 7 to 11 cycles. TCRdb fed the 5' RACE reads into MiXCR, producing one record per CDR3 protein. The sample holds fewer than 1,200,000 distinct CDR3 sequences, approximately 26% seen once. These same records also appear under a second study, on T cells of mothers and their children.

Sample: blood. The receptors were gathered from a girl between 2 and 10 years old in good health.

This clonotype was detected a few times. V and J are TRBV7-8 and TRBJ2-7; 11 bases are shared with TRBD2. In germline, CDR1 is SGHVS, CDR2 FQNEAQ. Trimming cost V 1 base and J 7 bases; bases outside gene matches: 15. The CDR3 spans 18 residues. In DNA form, the CDR3 reads TGTGCCAGCAGCTTAGGATCGACTAGCGGGACTCTCACGGGAGAGCAGTACTTC. Amino acids: CASSLGSTSGTLTGEQYF.

This chain connects TRBV11-2 to TRBJ2-7; TRBD1 or TRBD2 may be the D gene (6 bases each). The CDR3 covers 16 residues. Trimming cost V 5 bases and J 0 bases, with 17 bases left between them. Germline loops: CDR1 SGHAT, CDR2 FQNNGV. CDR3 residues: CASSPGRGASSYEQYF. The CDR3 DNA is TGTGCCAGCAGCCCTGGTAGGGGGGCTTCCTCCTACGAGCAGTACTTC.

The chain links TRBV20-1 to TRBJ2-5, with 10 bases that match TRBD2. Per the germline V gene, CDR1 is DFQATT and CDR2 is SNEGSKA (reference sequence). The CDR3 loop spans 15 amino acids. V shed 5 bases and J 4 bases; nucleotides not matched to a gene: 10. The CDR3 DNA reads TGCAGTGCTCTTCTAGCGGGAGAGCCCGGAGAGACCCAGTACTTC. It specifies CSALLAGEPGETQYF.

This clonotype was detected a few times. The chain uses TRBV20-1 and TRBJ1-1; no definite D call. Deletions cut 4 bases from V and 6 bases from J, with 18 bases between. The CDR3 extends over 14 amino acids. Germline CDR1 DFQATT, CDR2 SNEGSKA (reference sequence). The DNA for the CDR3 is TGCAGTGCTAAGAGCTATGAGGATGACGCTGAAGCTTTCTTT. Its protein product is CSAKSYEDDAEAFF.

V usage is TRBV4-3 and J usage is TRBJ2-5; D unclear. TRBJ2-1 explains the end of the DNA better; the J call may be wrong. Germline V gene sequence: CDR1 LGHNA, CDR2 YSLEER. The length of the CDR3 is 14 residues. This CDR3 is CASSQGRLVDEQFF. The CDR3 DNA reads TGCGCCAGCAGCCAAGGACGTCTAGTGGATGAGCAGTTCTTC.

The chain is built from TRBV20-1 and TRBJ2-7; tentative D call: TRBD2 (6 bases). CDR1 and CDR2 (germline): DFQATT, SNEGSKA (reference sequence). This CDR3 region has 13 residues. With 3 bases removed from V and 2 bases from J, the gap between germline ends came to 11 bases. The CDR3 is CSASGSNAYEQYF. The CDR3 DNA is TGCAGTGCTAGCGGGAGTAACGCCTACGAGCAGTACTTC.

This clonotype was counted a few times. The rearrangement links TRBV29-1 to TRBJ2-5, with D unclear. The J call may be mistaken, given a closer DNA end match to TRBJ2-7. The CDR3 is 12 amino acids. Germline V gives CDR1 SQVTM, CDR2 ANQGSEA. CDR3 DNA sequence: TGCAGCGTCCGGGCTATCTCCTACGAGCAGTACTTC. Residues: CSVRAISYEQYF.

A few counts support this clonotype. The J gene is TRBJ2-5, the V gene TRBV20-1, with a possible D match to TRBD1 (7 bases). The length of the CDR3 is 13 residues. The V and J ends lost 0 bases and 4 bases respectively, with 9 bases between them. The V gene's germline CDR1 is DFQATT and CDR2 SNEGSKA (reference sequence). The CDR3 loop is CSARDQGGETQYF. CDR3 nucleotide sequence: TGCAGTGCTAGAGATCAGGGGGGAGAGACCCAGTACTTC.

J is TRBJ1-2 and V is TRBV6-6; TRBD1 matches 7 bases. J was trimmed by 4 bases and V by 4 bases; bases with no gene match: 6. CDR3 length: 14 residues. CDR1 and CDR2 from the germline V gene are MNHNY and SVGAGI (reference sequence). This CDR3 is CASSSDGTVYGYTF. CDR3 coding DNA: TGTGCCAGCAGTTCGGACGGGACAGTCTATGGCTACACCTTC.

This rearrangement joins TRBV29-1 to TRBJ2-5; a possible D gene is TRBD2 (7 bases). V was clipped by 4 bases and J by 0 bases, with 18 bases between them. Germline-derived CDR1 and CDR2 are SQVTM and ANQGSEA. This CDR3 contains 16 residues. The CDR3 DNA is TGCAGCGTTGTAAGGGGGACTAACCTGTACCAAGAGACCCAGTACTTC. As protein: CSVVRGTNLYQETQYF.

In its sample, this clonotype was seen a few times. The chain has TRBV5-1 and TRBJ2-1; 11 positions match TRBD1. The DNA end is more similar to TRBJ2-7, so the J call may be wrong. Germline assignment: CDR1 SGHRS and CDR2 YFSETQ. This CDR3 is 14 amino acids long. CDR3 in amino acids: CASSWGQGVSEQYF. CDR3 coding DNA: TGCGCCAGCAGCTGGGGACAGGGGGTAAGCGAGCAGTACTTC.

The chain carries TRBV6-1 and TRBJ2-1; the D gene is possibly TRBD1 (6 bases). The V end was cut by 5 bases, the J end by 2 bases, with 13 bases between. The CDR3 totals 15 residues. Germline V gene data show CDR1 as MNHNS and CDR2 as SASEGT. CDR3 sequence reads: CASSKGRTAYNEQFF. CDR3 DNA sequence: TGTGCCAGCAGTAAAGGTAGGACAGCCTACAATGAGCAGTTCTTC.